This T cell receptor (beta chain) was identified in a study of blood T cell repertoires in COVID-19. This table comes from immunoSEQ multiplex PCR, and its TCRdb copy is limited to in-frame clones, with some not included. The data hold around 84,000 clones, with 85% observed a single time. This TCR was sampled from an older man with active or convalescent COVID-19. What was sequenced was peripheral blood.

CDR3 sequence: CASSLGLQAQETQYF. Here the CDR3 DNA reads TGTGCCAGCAGTTTAGGTCTCCAGGCCCAAGAGACCCAGTACTTC. The V gene is TRBV27, the J gene TRBJ2-5, with D unclear. This CDR3 is built from 15 residues. Germline loops: CDR1 MNHEY, CDR2 SMNVEV (reference sequence). The ends were cut back, 2 bases at V and 1 base at J, with 11 bases in the middle.